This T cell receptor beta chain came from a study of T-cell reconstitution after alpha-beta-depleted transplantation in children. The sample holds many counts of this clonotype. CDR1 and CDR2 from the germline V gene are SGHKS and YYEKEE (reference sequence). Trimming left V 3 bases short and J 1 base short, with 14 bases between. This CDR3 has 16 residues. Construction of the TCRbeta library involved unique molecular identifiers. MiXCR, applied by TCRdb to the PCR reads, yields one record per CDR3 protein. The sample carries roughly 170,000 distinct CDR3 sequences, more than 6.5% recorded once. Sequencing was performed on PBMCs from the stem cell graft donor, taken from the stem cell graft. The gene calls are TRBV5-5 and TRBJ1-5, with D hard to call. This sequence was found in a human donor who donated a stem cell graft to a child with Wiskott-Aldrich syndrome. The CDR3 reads CASSSGMGFSNQPQHF. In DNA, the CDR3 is TGTGCCAGCAGCTCCGGGATGGGTTTCAGCAATCAGCCCCAGCATTTT.